The rows below give T cell receptor beta chains drawn from one sample of a study of T cells after yellow fever vaccination. TCRdb ran MiXCR on the 5' RACE reads and lists one entry per CDR3 protein. The profile shows about 340,000 distinct CDR3 sequences, roughly an eighth of them singletons. The source was CD4+ T cells sorted from PBMCs, collected 15 days after the yellow fever booster vaccination. These receptors were collected from a man aged 18-30 years who received the YFV17D yellow fever vaccine. Both conserved end residues are part of each CDR3. The order of the fields is J gene, D gene, V gene, clone size, CDR3 protein, CDR3 DNA. The D gene is left open where the match is weak. Size is stated for part of the rows, as once, few or many counts, or as a class when the clone is expanded.

TRBJ1-1 NA TRBV29-1 many CSVSTGLTEAFF TGCAGCGTGAGTACAGGGTTGACTGAAGCTTTCTTT
TRBJ2-2 TRBD1 TRBV2 few CASNVQGASGELFF TGTGCCAGCAACGTACAGGGGGCATCCGGGGAGCTGTTTTTT
TRBJ2-6 NA TRBV7-9 many CASSLVASGANVLTF TGTGCCAGCAGCTTAGTGGCGTCTGGGGCCAACGTCCTGACTTTC
TRBJ1-1 NA TRBV6-1 few CATLEGGLNTEAFF TGTGCCACCTTGGAGGGGGGCTTGAACACTGAAGCTTTCTTT
TRBJ1-6 NA TRBV5-6 few CASSFSMSSYNSPLHF TGTGCCAGCAGCTTTAGCATGAGCTCCTATAATTCACCCCTCCACTTT
TRBJ2-2 NA TRBV19 NA CASSILGELFF TGTGCCAGTAGTATACTCGGGGAGCTGTTTTTT
TRBJ2-3 NA TRBV7-9 NA CASRRPWRLGDTQYF TGTGCCAGCAGGAGACCCTGGAGACTTGGGGATACGCAGTATTTT
TRBJ1-2 TRBD1 TRBV10-3 few CAIRGTGAGYTF TGTGCCATCAGGGGGACAGGGGCTGGCTACACCTTC
TRBJ2-5 NA TRBV7-2 few CASSLMDGQETQYF TGTGCCAGCAGCTTGATGGACGGACAAGAGACCCAGTACTTC
TRBJ2-5 NA TRBV15 many CATSGLRRGVQETQYF TGTGCCACCAGCGGCCTCCGCCGCGGGGTACAAGAGACCCAGTACTTC
TRBJ1-5 NA TRBV2 NA CASSPQYPNVAQHF TGTGCCAGCAGTCCGCAGTACCCAAACGTGGCCCAGCATTTT
TRBJ1-2 NA TRBV5-1 few CASSLGSSNYGYTF TGCGCCAGCAGCTTGGGAAGTTCTAACTATGGCTACACCTTC
TRBJ1-1 NA TRBV7-2 many CASSLDSTSNTEAFF TGTGCCAGCAGCCTGGACAGTACATCGAACACTGAAGCTTTCTTT
TRBJ2-5 NA TRBV7-3 few CASSLSGGPGKTQYF TGTGCCAGCAGCTTAAGTGGGGGGCCGGGAAAGACCCAGTACTTC
TRBJ1-3 NA TRBV4-2 few CASSQDRGSSGNTIYF TGTGCCAGCAGCCAAGATCGGGGAAGCTCTGGAAACACCATATATTTT
TRBJ1-5 NA TRBV19 many CASGYSNQPQHF TGTGCCAGCGGTTATAGCAATCAGCCCCAGCATTTT
TRBJ2-7 TRBD1 TRBV10-3 NA CAIQGETYEQYF TGTGCCATCCAGGGGGAAACCTACGAGCAGTACTTC
TRBJ2-3 NA TRBV3-1 NA CASSPPSYTQYF TGTGCCAGCAGCCCTCCTTCTTATACGCAGTATTTT
TRBJ1-4 NA TRBV5-1 NA CASSLGGWGNEKLFF TGCGCCAGCAGCTTGGGGGGCTGGGGTAATGAAAAACTGTTTTTT
TRBJ2-7 NA TRBV7-2 few CASSLSVLYEQYF TGTGCCAGCAGCTTATCCGTTCTCTACGAGCAGTACTTC
TRBJ1-6 NA TRBV19 once CASSPEGRLDSPLHF TGTGCCAGTAGCCCGGAGGGACGTCTAGATTCACCCCTCCACTTT
TRBJ1-6 NA TRBV2 few CASSEFRRNSPLHF TGTGCCAGCAGTGAATTTAGGCGTAATTCACCCCTCCACTTT
TRBJ1-2 NA TRBV7-9 NA CASSLGQNLGYGYTF TGTGCCAGCAGCTTAGGGCAGAACCTCGGCTATGGCTACACCTTC
TRBJ1-2 TRBD1 TRBV5-6 few CASSRDSRNYGYTF TGTGCCAGCAGCCGGGACAGCCGTAACTATGGCTACACCTTC
TRBJ2-7 NA TRBV6-1 NA CASSGQYEQYF TGTGCCAGCAGTGGACAGTACGAGCAGTACTTC
TRBJ2-3 NA TRBV5-1 once CASTRDADTQYF TGCGCCAGCACTCGGGACGCAGATACGCAGTATTTT
TRBJ2-3 NA TRBV27 NA CASRKRGPSDTQYF TGTGCCAGTCGGAAACGGGGGCCCTCGGATACGCAGTATTTT
TRBJ1-1 NA TRBV9 NA CASSVGYSGALEAFF TGTGCCAGCAGCGTAGGGTACTCAGGGGCCCTTGAAGCTTTCTTT
TRBJ2-2 TRBD2 TRBV7-8 NA CASNQPSGGANTGELFF TGTGCCAGCAATCAACCTAGCGGGGGGGCGAACACCGGGGAGCTGTTTTTT
TRBJ2-5 NA TRBV7-2 NA CASSLAGATRGSQYF TGTGCCAGCAGCTTAGCGGGGGCCACCCGAGGGTCCCAGTACTTC
TRBJ2-5 NA TRBV9 NA CASSSRGGTVQETQYF TGTGCCAGCAGCTCCCGAGGAGGAACAGTGCAAGAGACCCAGTACTTC
TRBJ1-5 TRBD1 TRBV19 NA CATGQPNQPQHF TGTGCCACGGGACAGCCTAATCAGCCCCAGCATTTT
TRBJ1-6 NA TRBV7-9 NA CASSLDRERSPLHF TGTGCCAGCAGCTTAGACAGGGAGCGGTCACCCCTCCACTTT
TRBJ1-5 NA TRBV19 once CAANRGSGQPQHF TGTGCCGCCAACCGGGGGAGCGGCCAGCCCCAGCATTTT
TRBJ1-1 NA TRBV23-1 NA CASSQSMGDTEAFF TGCGCCAGCAGTCAATCTATGGGTGACACTGAAGCTTTCTTT
TRBJ2-2 NA TRBV28 NA CASTGRNTGELFF TGTGCCAGCACAGGGAGGAACACCGGGGAGCTGTTTTTT
TRBJ2-2 TRBD1 TRBV12-3/TRBV12-4 NA CASSTGTEGKLFF TGTGCCAGCAGTACCGGGACAGAGGGAAAGCTGTTTTTT
TRBJ2-7 NA TRBV6-2/TRBV6-3 many CASMWAAGNEQYF TGTGCCAGCATGTGGGCGGCGGGGAACGAGCAGTACTTC
TRBJ2-5 TRBD1 TRBV5-1 once CASSLEGQGARETQYF TGCGCCAGCAGCTTGGAGGGACAGGGGGCGCGGGAGACCCAGTACTTC
TRBJ2-5 NA TRBV12-3/TRBV12-4 many CASSLNRQETQYF TGTGCCAGCAGTTTAAACAGACAAGAGACCCAGTACTTC
TRBJ2-7 TRBD1 TRBV5-1 many CASSQRQGAYEQYF TGCGCCAGCAGCCAACGACAGGGGGCCTACGAGCAGTACTTC
TRBJ2-3 TRBD2 TRBV25-1 few CASSVGGGGPHTQYF TGTGCCAGCAGTGTAGGCGGGGGGGGGCCCCATACGCAGTATTTT
TRBJ1-5 TRBD1 TRBV20-1 NA CSAQTGRDQPQHF TGCAGTGCTCAGACAGGGAGGGACCAGCCCCAGCATTTT
TRBJ1-1 NA TRBV20-1 NA CSARLPGGYTEAFF TGCAGTGCTAGACTGCCCGGGGGTTACACTGAAGCTTTCTTT
TRBJ1-3 NA TRBV4-3 few CASSQDFKGAGNTIYF TGCGCCAGCAGCCAAGATTTTAAGGGGGCTGGAAACACCATATATTTT
TRBJ2-3 NA TRBV6-5 few CASSYGGGASSSTDTQYF TGTGCCAGCAGTTACGGAGGGGGGGCTTCCTCTAGCACAGATACGCAGTATTTT
TRBJ2-1 NA TRBV3-1 NA CASSQGGGLAGNEQFF TGTGCCAGCAGCCAAGGAGGCGGGCTAGCTGGCAATGAGCAGTTCTTC
TRBJ1-6 NA TRBV6-5 few CASSYSMGEGSNSPLHF TGTGCCAGCAGTTACTCGATGGGGGAAGGGAGCAATTCACCCCTCCACTTT